Included here is one TCR beta chain sequence, with context. Its antigen is unidentified. The sample originates from a study of blood T cells in healthy people across ages. Regarding the study as a whole: Strongly correlated with naive T cell percentage was TCR beta diversity.

For the second PCR, which ran for about 6 to 11 cycles, a sample-barcoded 5' primer and a J-beta primer mix were used. From the 5' RACE reads, TCRdb called clonotypes with MiXCR, one entry per CDR3 protein. The sample shows approximately 290,000 distinct CDR3 sequences, 25% to 30% of them seen only once. CDR1 and CDR2 (germline): MDHEN, SYDVKM. CDR3 length: 14 amino acids. Trimming took 4 bases from V and 10 from J; bases not matched to a gene: 6. The specimen was blood. The sequence came from a woman aged 70-85 years in good health. This rearrangement joins TRBV28 to TRBJ1-4; 10 bases match TRBD1. CDR3 protein: CASSSTGGAGKLFF. CDR3 nucleotides: TGTGCCAGCAGTTCGACAGGGGGCGCGGGAAAACTGTTTTTT.